This T cell receptor (beta chain) came from a study of cytomegalovirus exposure and HLA in healthy donors. PCR involved 60 Vbeta and 13 Jbeta primers. Here immunoSEQ multiplex PCR was the method, and the copy in TCRdb shows in-frame clones only, minus some. This table has 300,000 or so clones, roughly 86% appearing once. Remarks on this clone: No antigen is known for it.

Study-wide results and limits: For most subjects, TCR beta sequences were reported to predict HLA-A and HLA-B alleles with accuracy. Available immune exposure information covered CMV serostatus only. The likely origin of a cluster of highly shared sequence variants was a sequencing artifact.

The TCR was taken from a woman in her thirties or forties in good health and CMV-seropositive. Sequencing was done on a sample of PBMCs.

The CDR3 spells CAWSPGTSEYNEQFF. The CDR3 DNA reads as TGTGCCTGGAGTCCCGGGACTAGCGAGTACAATGAGCAGTTCTTC. This chain uses TRBV30 with TRBJ2-1; 10 bases line up with TRBD2. After removal of 2 bases from V and 4 bases from J, the junction contained 5 bases not matched to a gene. Germline CDR1 reads GTSNPN; CDR2 reads SVGIG (reference sequence). The CDR3 sequence is 15 residues long.